This T cell receptor (beta chain) was identified during a study of cytomegalovirus exposure and HLA in healthy donors. Study-wide findings and caveats: In a later analysis, more than 15,000 TCR beta sequences were associated with HLA alleles at 0.05 false discovery rate.

Worth noting for this clone: Its antigen is as yet unknown.

PCR involved 60 Vbeta and 13 Jbeta primers. This table comes from immunoSEQ multiplex PCR, and its TCRdb copy is limited to in-frame clones, with some not included. The table lists roughly 80,000 clones, approximately 62% of them singletons. The specimen sequenced was PBMCs. This clonotype was sampled from a male donor in good health and CMV-seropositive.

The chain's CDR3 is CASTSGATYNEQFF. The CDR3 DNA follows: TGTGCCAGCACAAGCGGAGCTACCTACAATGAGCAGTTCTTC. The chain recombines TRBV28 with TRBJ2-1; perhaps TRBD2 as D (5 bases). The CDR3 covers 14 residues. With 7 bases removed from V and 2 bases from J, the gap between germline ends came to 12 bases. Per the germline V gene, CDR1 is MDHEN and CDR2 is SYDVKM.